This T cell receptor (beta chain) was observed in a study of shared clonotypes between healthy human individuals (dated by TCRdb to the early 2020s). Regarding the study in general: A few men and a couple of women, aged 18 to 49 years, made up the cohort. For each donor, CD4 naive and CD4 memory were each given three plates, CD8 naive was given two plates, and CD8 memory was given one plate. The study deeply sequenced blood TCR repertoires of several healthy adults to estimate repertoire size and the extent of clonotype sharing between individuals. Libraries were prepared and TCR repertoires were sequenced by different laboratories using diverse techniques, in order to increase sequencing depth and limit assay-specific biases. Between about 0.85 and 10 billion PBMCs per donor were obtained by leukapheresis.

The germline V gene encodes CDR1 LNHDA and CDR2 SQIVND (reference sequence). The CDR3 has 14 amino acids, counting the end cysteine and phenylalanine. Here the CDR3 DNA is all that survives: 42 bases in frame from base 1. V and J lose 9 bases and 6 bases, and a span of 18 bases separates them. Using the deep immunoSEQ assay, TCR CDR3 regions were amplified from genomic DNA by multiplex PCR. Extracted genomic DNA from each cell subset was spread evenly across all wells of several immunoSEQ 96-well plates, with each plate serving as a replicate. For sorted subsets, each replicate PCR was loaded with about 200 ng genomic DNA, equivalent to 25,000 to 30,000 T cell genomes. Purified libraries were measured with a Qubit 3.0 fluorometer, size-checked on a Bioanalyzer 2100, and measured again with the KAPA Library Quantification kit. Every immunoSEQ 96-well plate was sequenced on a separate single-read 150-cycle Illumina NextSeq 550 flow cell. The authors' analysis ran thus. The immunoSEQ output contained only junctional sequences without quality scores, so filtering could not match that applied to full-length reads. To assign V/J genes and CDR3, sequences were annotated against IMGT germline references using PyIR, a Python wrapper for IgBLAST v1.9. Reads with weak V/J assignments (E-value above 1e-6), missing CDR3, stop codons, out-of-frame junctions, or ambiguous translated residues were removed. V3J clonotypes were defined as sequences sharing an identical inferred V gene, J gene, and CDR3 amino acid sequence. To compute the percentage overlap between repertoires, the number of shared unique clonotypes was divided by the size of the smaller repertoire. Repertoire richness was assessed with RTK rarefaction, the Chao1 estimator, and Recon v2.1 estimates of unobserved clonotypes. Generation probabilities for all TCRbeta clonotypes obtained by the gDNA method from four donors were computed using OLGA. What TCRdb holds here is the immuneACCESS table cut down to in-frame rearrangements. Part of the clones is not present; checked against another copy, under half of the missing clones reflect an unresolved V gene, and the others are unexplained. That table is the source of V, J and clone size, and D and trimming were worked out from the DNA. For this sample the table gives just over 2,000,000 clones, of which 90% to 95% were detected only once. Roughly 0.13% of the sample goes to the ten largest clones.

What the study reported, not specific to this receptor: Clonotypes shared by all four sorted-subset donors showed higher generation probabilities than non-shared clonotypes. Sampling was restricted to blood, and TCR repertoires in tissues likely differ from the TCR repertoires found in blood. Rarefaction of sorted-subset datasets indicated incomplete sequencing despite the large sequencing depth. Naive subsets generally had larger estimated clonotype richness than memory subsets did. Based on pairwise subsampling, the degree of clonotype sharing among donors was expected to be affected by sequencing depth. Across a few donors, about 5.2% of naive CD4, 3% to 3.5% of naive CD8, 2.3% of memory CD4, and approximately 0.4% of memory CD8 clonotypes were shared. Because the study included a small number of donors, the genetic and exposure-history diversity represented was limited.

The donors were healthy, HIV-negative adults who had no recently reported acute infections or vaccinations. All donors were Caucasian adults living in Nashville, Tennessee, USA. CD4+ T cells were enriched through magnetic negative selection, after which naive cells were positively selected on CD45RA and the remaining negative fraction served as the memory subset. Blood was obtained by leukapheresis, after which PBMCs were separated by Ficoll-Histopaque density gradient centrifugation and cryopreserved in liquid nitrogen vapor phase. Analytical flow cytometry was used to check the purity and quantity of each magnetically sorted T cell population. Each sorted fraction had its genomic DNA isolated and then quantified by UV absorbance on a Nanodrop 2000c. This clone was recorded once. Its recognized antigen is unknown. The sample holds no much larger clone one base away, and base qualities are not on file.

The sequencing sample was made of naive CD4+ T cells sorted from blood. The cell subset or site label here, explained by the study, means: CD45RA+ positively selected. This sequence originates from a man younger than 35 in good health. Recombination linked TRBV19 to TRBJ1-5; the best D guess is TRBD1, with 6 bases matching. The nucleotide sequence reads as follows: TGTGCCAGCACTCGGACAGTAGGATCTCAGCCCCAGCATTTT. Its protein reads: CASTRTVGSQPQHF.